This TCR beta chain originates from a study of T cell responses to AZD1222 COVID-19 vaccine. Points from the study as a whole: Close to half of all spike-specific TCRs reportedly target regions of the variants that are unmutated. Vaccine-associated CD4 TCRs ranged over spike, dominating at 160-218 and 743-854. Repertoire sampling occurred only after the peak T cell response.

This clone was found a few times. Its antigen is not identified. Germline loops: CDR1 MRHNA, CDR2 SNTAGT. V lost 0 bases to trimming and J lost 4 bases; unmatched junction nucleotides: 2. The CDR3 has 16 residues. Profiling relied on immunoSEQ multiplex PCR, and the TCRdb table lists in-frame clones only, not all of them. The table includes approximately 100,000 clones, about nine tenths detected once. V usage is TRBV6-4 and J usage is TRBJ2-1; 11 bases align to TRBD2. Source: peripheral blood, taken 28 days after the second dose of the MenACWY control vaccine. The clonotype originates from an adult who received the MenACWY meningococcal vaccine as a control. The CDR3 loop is CASSDSSGGAYNEQFF. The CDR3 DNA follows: TGTGCCAGCAGTGACTCTAGCGGGGGGGCTTACAATGAGCAGTTCTTC.